Sequencing of this T cell receptor beta chain was carried out in a study of shared clonotypes between healthy human individuals. Whole-study results and caveats: Across subsets, estimated richness was generally greater for naive than for memory populations.

This clone has more than one count but fewer than ten. Antigen unknown. The V end lost 4 bases, the J end lost 4 bases, and 11 bases lay between the germline ends. Looked up from germline, CDR1 is SGDLS and CDR2 is YYNGEE. CDR3 size: 13 residues. Cells designated naive CD8 were CD45RO-negative and were positively selected for CCR7, with terminally differentiated effector memory CD45RA+ cells excluded. Generated by immunoSEQ multiplex PCR, the TCRdb table keeps only in-frame clones and is missing some. The table has about 550,000 clones, roughly 95% seen once. The TCR originated in a woman aged 25 to 39 in good health. Sequencing was carried out using naive CD8+ T cells sorted from blood. This chain links TRBV9 with TRBJ1-1; D call uncertain. The CDR3 DNA sequence: TGTGCCAGCAGCTCGGGCGGTTCCACTGAAGCTTTCTTT. This codes for CASSSGGSTEAFF.